Following are 21 T cell receptor beta chains from one sample sequenced in a study of T cells after yellow fever vaccination. TCRdb recomputed calls from the 5' RACE reads with MiXCR, one row per CDR3 protein. The top ten clones hold 20% to 25% of a sample with roughly 350,000 distinct CDR3 sequences, 4.1% of them seen once. Sample: PBMCs, taken 5 days after the yellow fever booster vaccination. These receptors were collected from a young man who received the YFV17D yellow fever vaccine.

This clonotype has ten or more counts. The gene calls are TRBV5-1 and TRBJ2-7, with a possible D match to TRBD2 (6 bases). Trimming took 2 bases from V and 0 from J, leaving 12 bases between them. The CDR3 is 15 amino acids. Looked up from germline, CDR1 is SGHRS and CDR2 is YFSETQ. CDR3 nucleotides: TGCGCCAGCAGCTTTGGCGCGGGATCCTCCTACGAGCAGTACTTC. It codes for CASSFGAGSSYEQYF.

This clonotype was found many times. This chain joins TRBV11-2 and TRBJ1-1, with a possible D match to TRBD1 (6 bases). This CDR3 is built from 16 residues. The germline CDR1 and CDR2 sequences are SGHAT and FQNNGV. Trimming stripped 5 bases from V and 4 bases from J, with 20 bases between. The CDR3 DNA reads as TGTGCCAGCAGCCCAAGCAGGGGAGCCCCATTCACTGAAGCTTTCTTT. Amino acids: CASSPSRGAPFTEAFF.

This clonotype was seen a handful of times. J is TRBJ2-5 and V is TRBV4-2; no clear D gene. Trimming removed 0 bases from V and 6 bases from J, with 17 bases in between. Germline V gives CDR1 LGHNA, CDR2 YNFKEQ. CDR3 length: 16 amino acids. The CDR3 DNA reads as TGTGCCAGCAGCCAAGATCGTTACAGTTCATCGCAGACCCAGTACTTC. Translation gives CASSQDRYSSSQTQYF.

The rearrangement links TRBV5-1 to TRBJ2-1; TRBD2 matches at 10 bases. J gave up 3 bases and V 0 bases, and 6 bases lay outside the gene matches. The CDR3 extends over 17 amino acids. Germline V gene lookup returns CDR1 SGHRS and CDR2 YFSETQ. The DNA of the CDR3 is TGCGCCAGCAGCTTGGTGAGCCCTAGCGGGGGCTACAATGAGCAGTTCTTC. As protein: CASSLVSPSGGYNEQFF.

This clonotype occurred a few times. The rearrangement links TRBV10-3 to TRBJ1-6; no firm D call. The V and J ends lost 6 bases and 7 bases respectively, with 16 bases between them. The germline gives CDR1 ENHRY, CDR2 SYGVKD. CDR3 length: 15 amino acids. The CDR3 is CAIREGGPRNSPLHF. CDR3 sequence (DNA): TGTGCCATCAGGGAGGGTGGCCCCAGGAATTCACCCCTCCACTTT.

There are a few counts of this clonotype. This chain's CDR3 is CASSFRVRDEQFF. CDR3 DNA: TGTGCCAGCAGTTTTCGTGTCAGGGATGAGCAGTTCTTC. The genes are TRBV2 and TRBJ2-1; TRBD1 might be the D (5 bases). CDR3 length: 13 amino acids. Between the trimmed V and J ends, which lost 5 bases and 8 bases, there was a span of 13 bases. Germline V gives CDR1 SNHLY, CDR2 FYNNEI.

The sample holds a few counts of this clonotype. The chain carries TRBV12-3 or TRBV12-4 and TRBJ1-2; possible D gene TRBD1, 5 bases. This CDR3 is 13 amino acids long. V was shortened by 8 bases and J by 5 bases, with 15 bases between the two germline ends. The CDR3 reads CASLKDKLYGYTF. The CDR3 nucleotides are TGTGCCAGCCTAAAGGACAAATTATATGGCTACACCTTC.

This clonotype was seen a handful of times. The V call is TRBV10-3, the J call TRBJ1-2; 7 bases agree with TRBD1. Germline V lookup: CDR1 ENHRY, CDR2 SYGVKD. V shed 4 bases, J shed 8 bases, and the junction held 10 bases outside the gene matches. The CDR3 length is 14 residues. The CDR3: CAISADRTGGGYTF. As DNA, the CDR3 is TGTGCCATCAGTGCCGACAGGACAGGTGGCGGCTACACCTTC.

V usage is TRBV12-3 or TRBV12-4 and J usage is TRBJ2-3; the D gene is possibly TRBD2 (6 bases). Trimming stripped 3 bases from V and 7 bases from J, with 11 bases between. The CDR3 runs 13 residues. DNA of the CDR3: TGTGCCAGCAGTTTCGGAGGGCAGAATACGCAGTATTTT. Translating it yields CASSFGGQNTQYF.

This clonotype was seen many times. V and J are TRBV7-2 and TRBJ2-1; TRBD2 agrees at 10 bases. There are 16 residues in the CDR3. CDR1 SGHTA and CDR2 FQGNSA come from the germline V gene. V dropped 6 bases and J dropped 4; count of bases not matched to a gene: 9. CDR3 sequence: CASSGPSSGSYNEQFF. The DNA of the CDR3 is TGTGCCAGCAGTGGACCTTCTAGCGGGAGTTACAATGAGCAGTTCTTC.

This clonotype has only a few counts. V is TRBV12-3 or TRBV12-4 and J is TRBJ2-7; D gene uncertain. The CDR3 has 12 residues. Trimming shortened V by 3 bases and J by 6 bases, and 9 bases separated the two germline ends. CDR3 in amino acids: CASSLSGAEQYF. DNA of the CDR3: TGTGCCAGCAGTTTGTCCGGCGCCGAGCAGTACTTC.

This clonotype turned up a few times. The V gene is TRBV9, the J gene TRBJ2-7; the D gene could be TRBD1 or TRBD2 (5 bases each). Germline-derived CDR1 and CDR2 are SGDLS and YYNGEE. This CDR3 is built from 16 residues. The V and J ends lost 0 bases and 2 bases respectively, with 15 bases between them. DNA for the CDR3: TGTGCCAGCAGCGTAGAAGGGTCGCAGGGAGCCTACGAGCAGTACTTC. This encodes CASSVEGSQGAYEQYF. Full variable domain (outside the CDR3, taken from reference TRBV9 and TRBJ2-7): DSGVTQTPKHLITATGQRVTLRCSPRSGDLSVYWYQQSLDQGLQFLIQYYNGEERAKGNILERFSAQQFPDLHSELNLSSLELGDSALYFCASSVEGSQGAYEQYFGPGTRLTVT.

Only a few counts were recorded for this clonotype. The rearrangement joins TRBV20-1 to TRBJ2-7; TRBD1 aligns across 7 bases. CDR3 size: 14 residues. In germline, CDR1 is DFQATT, CDR2 SNEGSKA (reference sequence). V trimming: 3 bases; J trimming: 4 bases; junction bases outside the gene matches: 9. CDR3 nucleotide sequence: TGCAGTGCTAGTGTAGGGGGCCATTTTTACGAGCAGTACGTC. It specifies CSASVGGHFYEQYV.

The V gene is TRBV12-3 or TRBV12-4, the J gene TRBJ1-2; D call uncertain. The CDR3 has 11 amino acids. Trimming removed 2 bases at V and 8 bases at J, with 6 bases between. For the CDR3, the DNA is TGTGCCAGCAGTTTATGGCCGGGCTACACCTTC. Encoded protein: CASSLWPGYTF.

In DNA, the CDR3 is TGTGCCAGCAGCTTAGTACTAGCGGGGGCCCTCTACAATGAGCAGTTCTTC. It encodes CASSLVLAGALYNEQFF. V and J are TRBV7-2 and TRBJ2-1; 11 bases are a match to TRBD2. J gave up 3 bases and V 1 base, and 5 bases lay outside the gene matches. CDR3 length: 17 amino acids. Germline V gene sequence: CDR1 SGHTA, CDR2 FQGNSA.

This clonotype was observed a few times. The chain joins TRBV5-4 to TRBJ2-5, with 12 bases aligning to TRBD1. Germline V lookup: CDR1 SGHNT, CDR2 YYREEE (reference sequence). The CDR3 has 15 residues. The trim removed 2 bases at V and 5 bases at J, leaving 4 bases unmatched. The CDR3 DNA reads as TGTGCCAGCAGCTTAGGGACAGGGGGCGACGAGACCCAGTACTTC. Translated, it gives CASSLGTGGDETQYF.

This clonotype was observed a handful of times. This chain links TRBV6-5 with TRBJ1-1, with 9 positions matching TRBD1. This CDR3 comprises 15 residues. Per the germline V gene, CDR1 is MNHEY and CDR2 is SVGAGI. J was trimmed by 0 bases and V by 5 bases; bases with no gene match: 4. Here the CDR3 DNA reads TGTGCCAGCAGTATCGGGACAGGGATGAACACTGAAGCTTTCTTT. It translates to CASSIGTGMNTEAFF.

The chain is built from TRBV28 and TRBJ1-2; a weak D match, TRBD1 (5 bases). V lost 4 bases and J lost 5, with 14 bases in between. CDR1 is MDHEN and CDR2 is SYDVKM in the germline V gene. This CDR3 is built from 14 residues. The CDR3 loop reads CASSSGTALYGYTF. The CDR3 coding sequence is TGTGCCAGCAGTTCCGGGACGGCTTTATATGGCTACACCTTC.

This clonotype has a count of ten or more. J is TRBJ2-2 and V is TRBV12-3 or TRBV12-4; D gene unclear. This CDR3 spans 12 amino acids. V was shortened by 8 bases and J by 0 bases, with 4 bases between the two germline ends. CDR3 protein: CASAANTGELFF. CDR3 nucleotide sequence: TGTGCCAGCGCGGCGAACACCGGGGAGCTGTTTTTT.

This clonotype was found a few times. The V gene is TRBV30, the J gene TRBJ2-1; D unclear. The CDR3 is made up of 12 amino acids. Trimming shortened V by 0 bases and J by 12 bases, and 12 bases separated the two germline ends. Germline V gene lookup returns CDR1 GTSNPN and CDR2 SVGIG (reference sequence). This CDR3 reads CAWSVKGRRQFF. In DNA, the CDR3 is TGTGCCTGGAGTGTAAAAGGGCGTCGGCAGTTCTTC. The full variable domain, completed using reference TRBV30 and TRBJ2-1, is SQTIHQWPATLVQPVGSPLSLECTVEGTSNPNLYWYRQAAGRGLQLLFYSVGIGQISSEVPQNLSASRPQDRQFILSSKKLLLSDSGFYLCAWSVKGRRQFFGPGTRLTVL.

V gene TRBV7-2 combines with J gene TRBJ2-3; the D gene is possibly TRBD1 (5 bases). V was trimmed by 11 bases and J by 5 bases, leaving 8 bases between them. Germline lookup yields CDR1 SGHTA and CDR2 FQGNSA. CDR3 length: 10 amino acids. The CDR3 reads CAEGEDTQYF. CDR3 sequence (DNA): TGTGCCGAAGGGGAAGATACGCAGTATTTT.